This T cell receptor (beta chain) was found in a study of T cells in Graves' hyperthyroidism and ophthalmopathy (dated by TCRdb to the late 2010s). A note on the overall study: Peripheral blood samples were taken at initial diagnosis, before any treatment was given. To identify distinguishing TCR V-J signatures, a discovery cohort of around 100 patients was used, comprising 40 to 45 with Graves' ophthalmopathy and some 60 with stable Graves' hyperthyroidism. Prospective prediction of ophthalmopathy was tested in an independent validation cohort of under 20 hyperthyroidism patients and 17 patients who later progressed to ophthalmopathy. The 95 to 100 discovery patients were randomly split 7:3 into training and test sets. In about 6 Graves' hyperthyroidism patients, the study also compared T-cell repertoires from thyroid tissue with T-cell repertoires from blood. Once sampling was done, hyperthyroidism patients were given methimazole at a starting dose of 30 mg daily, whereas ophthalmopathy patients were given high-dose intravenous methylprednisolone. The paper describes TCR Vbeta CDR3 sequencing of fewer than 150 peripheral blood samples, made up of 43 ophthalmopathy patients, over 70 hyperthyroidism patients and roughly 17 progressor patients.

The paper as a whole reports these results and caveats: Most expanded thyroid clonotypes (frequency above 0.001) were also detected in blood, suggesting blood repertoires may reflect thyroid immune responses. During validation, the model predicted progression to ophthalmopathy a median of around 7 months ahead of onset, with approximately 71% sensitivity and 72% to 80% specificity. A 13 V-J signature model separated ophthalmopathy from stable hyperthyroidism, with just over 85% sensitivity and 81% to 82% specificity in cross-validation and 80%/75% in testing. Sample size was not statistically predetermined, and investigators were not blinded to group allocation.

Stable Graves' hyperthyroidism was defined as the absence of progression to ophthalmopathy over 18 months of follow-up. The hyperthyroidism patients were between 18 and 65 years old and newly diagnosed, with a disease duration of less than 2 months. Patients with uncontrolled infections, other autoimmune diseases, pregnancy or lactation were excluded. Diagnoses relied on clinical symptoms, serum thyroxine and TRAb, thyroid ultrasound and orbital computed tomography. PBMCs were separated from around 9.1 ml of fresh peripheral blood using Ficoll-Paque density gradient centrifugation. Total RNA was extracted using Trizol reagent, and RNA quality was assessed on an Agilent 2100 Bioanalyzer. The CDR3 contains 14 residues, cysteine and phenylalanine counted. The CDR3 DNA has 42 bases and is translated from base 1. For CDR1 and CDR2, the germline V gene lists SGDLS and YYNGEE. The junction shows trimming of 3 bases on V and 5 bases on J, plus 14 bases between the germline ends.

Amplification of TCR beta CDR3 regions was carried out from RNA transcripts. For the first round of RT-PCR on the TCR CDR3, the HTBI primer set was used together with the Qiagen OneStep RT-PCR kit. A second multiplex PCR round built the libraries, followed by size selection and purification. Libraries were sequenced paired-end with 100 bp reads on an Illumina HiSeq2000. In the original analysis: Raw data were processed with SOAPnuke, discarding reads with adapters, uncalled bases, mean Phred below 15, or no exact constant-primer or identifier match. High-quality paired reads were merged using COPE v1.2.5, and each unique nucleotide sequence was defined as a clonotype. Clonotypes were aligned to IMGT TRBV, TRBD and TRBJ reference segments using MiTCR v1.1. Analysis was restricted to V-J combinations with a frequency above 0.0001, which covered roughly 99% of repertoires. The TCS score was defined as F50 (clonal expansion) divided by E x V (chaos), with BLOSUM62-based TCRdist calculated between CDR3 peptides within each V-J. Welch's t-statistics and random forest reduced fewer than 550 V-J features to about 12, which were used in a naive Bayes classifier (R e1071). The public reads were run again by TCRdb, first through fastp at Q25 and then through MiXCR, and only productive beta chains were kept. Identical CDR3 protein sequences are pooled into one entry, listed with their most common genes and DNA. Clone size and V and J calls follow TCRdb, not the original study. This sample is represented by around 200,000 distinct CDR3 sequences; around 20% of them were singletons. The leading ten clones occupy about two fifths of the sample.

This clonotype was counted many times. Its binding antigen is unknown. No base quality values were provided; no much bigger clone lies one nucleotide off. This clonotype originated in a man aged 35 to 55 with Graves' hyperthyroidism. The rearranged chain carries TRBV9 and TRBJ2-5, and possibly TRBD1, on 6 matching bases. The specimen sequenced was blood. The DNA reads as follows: TGTGCCAGCAGCGCCGAGGACAGATTGGAGACCCAGTACTTC. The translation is CASSAEDRLETQYF.